This T cell receptor (beta chain) was identified in a study of T cells in Graves' hyperthyroidism and ophthalmopathy. Whole-study results and caveats: Peripheral blood also featured most of the thyroid clonotypes expanded above 0.001.

At least 3 on the Clinical Activity Score was recorded for ophthalmopathy patients, who also had NOSPECS grade at least 4 and duration under 3 months. Worth noting for this clonotype: Its antigen is as yet unknown.

Losses at the gene ends were 3 bases for V and 7 bases for J; bases not matched to a gene: 12. There are 15 residues in the CDR3. In germline, CDR1 is SQVTM, CDR2 ANQGSEA. TCR beta CDR3 region amplification was performed from RNA transcripts. The HTBI primer set drove a first-round RT-PCR of the TCR CDR3. TCRdb processed the multiplex PCR reads anew with MiXCR; each CDR3 protein has one entry. The sample holds about 600,000 distinct CDR3 sequences; about a sixth are singletons and the top ten take 2.5% to 4%. The chain has TRBV29-1 and TRBJ1-2, with 9 bases identical to TRBD1. This receptor was identified in a woman in her 40s with Graves' ophthalmopathy. Sample: blood. Here the CDR3 DNA reads TGCAGCGTTGAGGGACAGGGCGATCCCTCGGTTGGCTACACCTTC. Translating gives CSVEGQGDPSVGYTF.